This is a list of T cell receptor beta chains from one sample in a study of graft-versus-host responses after intestinal transplantation. Antigen specificity for these receptors is unknown. Generated by immunoSEQ multiplex PCR, the TCRdb table keeps only in-frame clones and is missing some. The profile shows about 130,000 clones, around 90% of them singletons. Sample: unstimulated CD4+ T cells sorted from spleen or lymph node cells, taken before intestinal transplant. These receptors all come from a human donor who received an intestinal transplant. Each CDR3 is given with its conserved first and last residue. Each record gives: V gene, J gene, D gene, CDR3 protein, CDR3 DNA. The D gene is left open where the match is weak.

V gene: TRBV28; J gene: TRBJ2-7; D gene: TRBD2; CDR3 protein: CASSLLNSKGGRGEQYF; CDR3 DNA: TGTGCCAGCAGTTTACTTAATTCCAAAGGCGGGAGAGGCGAGCAGTACTTC
V gene: TRBV11-2; J gene: TRBJ2-2; D gene: -; CDR3 protein: CASSLGTGSNTGELFF; CDR3 DNA: TGTGCCAGCAGCTTAGGGACCGGATCGAACACCGGGGAGCTGTTTTTT
V gene: TRBV21-1; J gene: TRBJ1-5; D gene: -; CDR3 protein: CASSKGPDRGLSNQPQHF; CDR3 DNA: TGTGCCAGCAGCAAAGGGCCGGACAGGGGATTAAGCAATCAGCCCCAGCATTTT
V gene: TRBV19; J gene: TRBJ2-7; D gene: -; CDR3 protein: CASSRDSSYEQYF; CDR3 DNA: TGTGCCAGTAGCCGAGACAGCTCCTACGAGCAGTACTTC
V gene: TRBV9; J gene: TRBJ1-1; D gene: TRBD1; CDR3 protein: CASSLTGMNTEAFF; CDR3 DNA: TGTGCCAGCAGCCTGACAGGGATGAACACTGAAGCTTTCTTT
V gene: TRBV19; J gene: TRBJ1-1; D gene: TRBD1; CDR3 protein: CASSTRGQVNTEAFF; CDR3 DNA: TGTGCCAGTAGTACACGGGGACAGGTGAACACTGAAGCTTTCTTT
V gene: TRBV10-3; J gene: TRBJ1-6; D gene: -; CDR3 protein: CATIQDSYNSPLHF; CDR3 DNA: TGTGCCACCATCCAGGACAGCTATAATTCACCCCTCCACTTT
V gene: TRBV19; J gene: TRBJ2-7; D gene: -; CDR3 protein: CASSIWGNGPYEQYF; CDR3 DNA: TGTGCCAGTAGTATCTGGGGGAACGGACCCTACGAGCAGTACTTC
V gene: TRBV18; J gene: TRBJ1-5; D gene: -; CDR3 protein: CASSPLGGQPQHF; CDR3 DNA: TGTGCCAGCTCACCATTAGGCGGCCAGCCCCAGCATTTT
V gene: TRBV7-9; J gene: TRBJ2-1; D gene: -; CDR3 protein: CASSPQTVSSYNEQFF; CDR3 DNA: TGTGCCAGCAGCCCACAGACGGTTTCCTCCTACAATGAGCAGTTCTTC